The sequence of this T cell receptor (beta chain) was determined in a study of breast tumors, draining lymph nodes, adjacent tissues. The germline V gene has CDR1 SSHAT and CDR2 FNYEAQ (reference sequence). The CDR3 contains 14 residues. Each CDR3 protein gets one entry after TCRdb re-called the multiplex PCR reads with MiXCR. Of approximately 280,000 distinct CDR3 sequences listed, over 30% are singletons. In this sample, this clonotype turned up many times. The antigen remains undetermined. At one end the junction does not follow the germline gene, possibly because of a read error. Whole-study results and caveats: Tumors had less TCR diversity than lymph nodes, more than nontumor tissue. Luminal-like breast cancer showed significantly greater tumor-nontumor repertoire similarity than basal-like breast cancer did.

Samples came from axillary lymph nodes draining the breast cancer. The TCR sequence derives from a female donor with breast cancer. Some clones in this sample may be carry-over from other donors' samples. The rearrangement links TRBV7-7 to TRBJ2-7; 10 nucleotides align to TRBD1. Sequencing used axillary lymph node tissue. Here the CDR3 reads CASSPGTGAREQYF. The CDR3 DNA reads as TGTGCTAGCAGCCCAGGGACAGGGGCCCGGGAGCAGTACTTC.